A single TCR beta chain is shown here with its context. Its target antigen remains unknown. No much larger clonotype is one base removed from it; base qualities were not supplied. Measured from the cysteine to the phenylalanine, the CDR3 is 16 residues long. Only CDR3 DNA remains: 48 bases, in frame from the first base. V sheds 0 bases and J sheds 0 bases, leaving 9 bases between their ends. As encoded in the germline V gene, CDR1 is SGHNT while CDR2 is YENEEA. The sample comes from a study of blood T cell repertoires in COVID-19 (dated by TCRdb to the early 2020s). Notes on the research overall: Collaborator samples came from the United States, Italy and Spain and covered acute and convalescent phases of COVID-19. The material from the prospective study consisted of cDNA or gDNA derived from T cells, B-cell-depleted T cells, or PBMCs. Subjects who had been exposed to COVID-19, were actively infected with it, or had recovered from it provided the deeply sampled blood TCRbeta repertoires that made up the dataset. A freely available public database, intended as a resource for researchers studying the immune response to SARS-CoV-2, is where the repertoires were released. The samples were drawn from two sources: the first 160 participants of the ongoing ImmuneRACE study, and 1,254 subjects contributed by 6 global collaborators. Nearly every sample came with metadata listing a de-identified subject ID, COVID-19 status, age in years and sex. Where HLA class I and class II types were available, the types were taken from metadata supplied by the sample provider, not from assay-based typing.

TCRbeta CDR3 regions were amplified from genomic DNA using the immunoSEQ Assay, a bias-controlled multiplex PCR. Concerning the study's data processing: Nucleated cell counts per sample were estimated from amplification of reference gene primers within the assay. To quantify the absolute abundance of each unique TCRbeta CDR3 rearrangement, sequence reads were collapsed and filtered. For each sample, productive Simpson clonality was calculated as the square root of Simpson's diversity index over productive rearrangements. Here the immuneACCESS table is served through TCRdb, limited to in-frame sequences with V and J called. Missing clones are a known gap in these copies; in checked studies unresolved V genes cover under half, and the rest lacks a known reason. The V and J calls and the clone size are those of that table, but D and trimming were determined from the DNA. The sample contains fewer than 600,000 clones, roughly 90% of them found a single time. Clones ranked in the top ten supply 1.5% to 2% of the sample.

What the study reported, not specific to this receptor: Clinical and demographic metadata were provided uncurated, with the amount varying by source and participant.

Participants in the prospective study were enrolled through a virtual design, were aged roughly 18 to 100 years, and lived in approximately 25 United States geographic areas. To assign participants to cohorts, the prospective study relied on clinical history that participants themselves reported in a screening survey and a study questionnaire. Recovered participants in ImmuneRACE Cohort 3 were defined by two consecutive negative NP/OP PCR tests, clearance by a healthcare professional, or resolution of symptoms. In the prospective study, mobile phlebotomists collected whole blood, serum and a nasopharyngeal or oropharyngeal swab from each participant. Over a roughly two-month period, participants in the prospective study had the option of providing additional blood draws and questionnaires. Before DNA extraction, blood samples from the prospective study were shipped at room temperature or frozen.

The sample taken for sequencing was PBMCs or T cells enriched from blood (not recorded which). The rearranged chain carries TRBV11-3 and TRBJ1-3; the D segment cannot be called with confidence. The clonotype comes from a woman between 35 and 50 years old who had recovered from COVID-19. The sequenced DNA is TGTGCCAGCAGCTTAGATGGGCAAGTCTCTGGAAACACCATATATTTT. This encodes CASSLDGQVSGNTIYF.